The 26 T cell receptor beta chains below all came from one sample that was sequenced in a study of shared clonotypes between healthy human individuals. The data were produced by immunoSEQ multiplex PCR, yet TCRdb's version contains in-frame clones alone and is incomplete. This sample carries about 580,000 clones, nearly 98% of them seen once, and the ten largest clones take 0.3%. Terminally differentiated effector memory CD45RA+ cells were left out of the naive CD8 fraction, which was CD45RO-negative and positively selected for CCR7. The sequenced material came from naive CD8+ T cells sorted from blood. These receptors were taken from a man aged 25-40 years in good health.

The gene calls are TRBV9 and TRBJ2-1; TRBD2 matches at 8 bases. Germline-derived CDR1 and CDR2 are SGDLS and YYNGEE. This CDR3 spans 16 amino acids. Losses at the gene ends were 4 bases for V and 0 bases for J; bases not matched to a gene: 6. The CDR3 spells CASSPTGTSSYNEQFF. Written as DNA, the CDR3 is TGTGCCAGCAGCCCCACCGGGACTAGCTCCTACAATGAGCAGTTCTTC. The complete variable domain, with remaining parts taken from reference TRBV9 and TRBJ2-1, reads DSGVTQTPKHLITATGQRVTLRCSPRSGDLSVYWYQQSLDQGLQFLIQYYNGEERAKGNILERFSAQQFPDLHSELNLSSLELGDSALYFCASSPTGTSSYNEQFFGPGTRLTVL.

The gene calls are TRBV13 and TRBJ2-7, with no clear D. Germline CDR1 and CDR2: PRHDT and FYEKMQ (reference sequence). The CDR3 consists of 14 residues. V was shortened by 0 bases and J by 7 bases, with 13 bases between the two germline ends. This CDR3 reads CASSLGLGPREQYF. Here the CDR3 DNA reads TGTGCCAGCAGCTTAGGCCTAGGGCCGCGTGAGCAGTACTTC.

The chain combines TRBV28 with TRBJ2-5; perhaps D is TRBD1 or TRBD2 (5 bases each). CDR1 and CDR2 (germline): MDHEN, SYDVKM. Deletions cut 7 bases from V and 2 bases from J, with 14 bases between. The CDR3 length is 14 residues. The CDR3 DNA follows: TGTGCCAGCAACCTCCGGGACGAACAAGAGACCCAGTACTTC. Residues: CASNLRDEQETQYF.

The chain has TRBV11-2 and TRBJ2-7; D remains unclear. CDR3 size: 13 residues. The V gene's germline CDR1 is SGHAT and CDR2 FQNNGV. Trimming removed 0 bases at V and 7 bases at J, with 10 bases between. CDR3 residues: CASSLDGFWEQYF. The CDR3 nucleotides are TGTGCCAGCAGCTTAGACGGGTTCTGGGAGCAGTACTTC.

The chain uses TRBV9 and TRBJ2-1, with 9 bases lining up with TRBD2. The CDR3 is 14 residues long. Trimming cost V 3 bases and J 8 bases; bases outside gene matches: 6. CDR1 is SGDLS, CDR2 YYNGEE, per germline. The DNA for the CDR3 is TGTGCCAGCAGCGGTAGCGGGAGTGGCGATGAGCAGTTCTTC. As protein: CASSGSGSGDEQFF.

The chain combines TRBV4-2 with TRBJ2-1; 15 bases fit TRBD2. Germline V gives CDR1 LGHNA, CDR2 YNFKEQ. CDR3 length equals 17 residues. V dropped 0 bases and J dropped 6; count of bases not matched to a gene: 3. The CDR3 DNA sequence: TGTGCCAGCAGCCAAGAGGCGGGACTAGCGGGAGGCAATGAGCAGTTCTTC. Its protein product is CASSQEAGLAGGNEQFF.

The CDR3 coding sequence is TGTGCCAGCTCACCACCCGGATTTAGGGGAGGCTACGAGCAGTACTTC. It specifies CASSPPGFRGGYEQYF. The chain recombines TRBV18 with TRBJ2-7; D may be TRBD2 (6 bases). This CDR3 is built from 16 residues. The germline V gene has CDR1 KGHSH and CDR2 LQKENI. Trimming took off 0 bases at V and 3 bases at J, with 15 bases between the two ends. Full variable domain (rest looked up from reference TRBV18 and TRBJ2-7): NAGVMQNPRHLVRRRGQEARLRCSPMKGHSHVYWYRQLPEEGLKFMVYLQKENIIDESGMPKERFSAEFPKEGPSILRIQQVVRGDSAAYFCASSPPGFRGGYEQYFGPGTRLTVT.

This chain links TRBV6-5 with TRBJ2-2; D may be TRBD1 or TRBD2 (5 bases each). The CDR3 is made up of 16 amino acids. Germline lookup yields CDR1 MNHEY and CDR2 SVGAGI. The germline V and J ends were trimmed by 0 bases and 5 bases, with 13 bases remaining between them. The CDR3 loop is CASSYSIGDATGELFF. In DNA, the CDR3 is TGTGCCAGCAGTTACTCGATCGGGGACGCGACCGGGGAGCTGTTTTTT.

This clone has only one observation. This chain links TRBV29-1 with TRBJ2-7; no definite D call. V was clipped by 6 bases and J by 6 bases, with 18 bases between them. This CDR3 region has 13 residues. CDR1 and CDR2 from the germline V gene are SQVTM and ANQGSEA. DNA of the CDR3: TGCAGCGTCGTTTCTATGTCGTTGGGCGAGCAGTACTTC. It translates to CSVVSMSLGEQYF.

Here the CDR3 reads CASSQEINRVYEQYF. CDR3 nucleotide sequence: TGTGCCAGCAGCCAAGAGATTAACAGGGTCTACGAGCAGTACTTC. The chain uses TRBV4-2 and TRBJ2-7, with D perhaps TRBD1 (6 bases). V was shortened by 0 bases and J by 3 bases, with 12 bases between the two germline ends. The V gene's germline CDR1 is LGHNA and CDR2 YNFKEQ. The CDR3 consists of 15 residues.

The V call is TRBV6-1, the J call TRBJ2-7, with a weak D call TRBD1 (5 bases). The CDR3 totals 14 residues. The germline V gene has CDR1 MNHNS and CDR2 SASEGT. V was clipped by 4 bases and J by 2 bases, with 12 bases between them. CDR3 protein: CASSAAGPTYEQYF. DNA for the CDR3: TGTGCCAGCAGTGCGGCAGGGCCTACCTACGAGCAGTACTTC.

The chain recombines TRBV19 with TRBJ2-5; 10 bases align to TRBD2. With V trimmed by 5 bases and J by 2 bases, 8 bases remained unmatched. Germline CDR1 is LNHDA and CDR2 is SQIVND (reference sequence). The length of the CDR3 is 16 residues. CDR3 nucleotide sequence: TGTGCCAGTAGTCCCCGCGGGACTAGCGTACAAGAGACCCAGTACTTC. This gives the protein CASSPRGTSVQETQYF.

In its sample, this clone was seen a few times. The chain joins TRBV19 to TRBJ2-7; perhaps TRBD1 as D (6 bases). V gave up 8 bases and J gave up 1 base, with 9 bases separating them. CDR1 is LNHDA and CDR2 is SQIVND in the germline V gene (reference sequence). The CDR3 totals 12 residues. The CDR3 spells CASSTGSYEQYF. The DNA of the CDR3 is TGTGCCAGTTCAACAGGGTCCTACGAGCAGTACTTC.

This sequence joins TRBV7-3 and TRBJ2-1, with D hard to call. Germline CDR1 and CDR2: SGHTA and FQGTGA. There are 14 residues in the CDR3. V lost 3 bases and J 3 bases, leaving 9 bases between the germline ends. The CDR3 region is CASSFGPDYNEQFF. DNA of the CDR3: TGTGCCAGCAGCTTCGGACCGGACTACAATGAGCAGTTCTTC.

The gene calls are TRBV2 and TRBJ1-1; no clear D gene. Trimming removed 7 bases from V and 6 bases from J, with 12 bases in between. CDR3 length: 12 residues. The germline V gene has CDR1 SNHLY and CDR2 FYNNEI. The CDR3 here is CASILDWAEAFF. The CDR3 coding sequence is TGTGCCAGCATATTGGACTGGGCTGAAGCTTTCTTT.

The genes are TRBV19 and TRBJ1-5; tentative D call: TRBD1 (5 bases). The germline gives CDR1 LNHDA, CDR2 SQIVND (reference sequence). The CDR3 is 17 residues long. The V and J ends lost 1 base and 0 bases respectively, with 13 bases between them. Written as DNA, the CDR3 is TGTGCCAGTAGTATAGTCGCAGGGATCGATAGCAATCAGCCCCAGCATTTT. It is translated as CASSIVAGIDSNQPQHF.

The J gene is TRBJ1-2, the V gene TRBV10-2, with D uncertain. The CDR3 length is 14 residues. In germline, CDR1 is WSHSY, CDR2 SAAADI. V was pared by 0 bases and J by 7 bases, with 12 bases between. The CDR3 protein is CASSESSSRSGYTF. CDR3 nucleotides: TGCGCCAGCAGTGAGTCGAGTTCCCGCAGTGGCTACACCTTC.

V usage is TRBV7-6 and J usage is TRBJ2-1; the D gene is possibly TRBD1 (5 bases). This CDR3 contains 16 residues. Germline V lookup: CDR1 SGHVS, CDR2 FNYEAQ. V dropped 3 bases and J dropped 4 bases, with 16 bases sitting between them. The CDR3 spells CASSFWSRGNYNEQFF. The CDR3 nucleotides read TGTGCCAGCAGCTTTTGGAGTAGGGGCAATTACAATGAGCAGTTCTTC. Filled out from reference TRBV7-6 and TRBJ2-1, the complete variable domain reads GAGVSQSPRYKVTKRGQDVALRCDPISGHVSLYWYRQALGQGPEFLTYFNYEAQQDKSGLPNDRFSAERPEGSISTLTIQRTEQRDSAMYRCASSFWSRGNYNEQFFGPGTRLTVL.

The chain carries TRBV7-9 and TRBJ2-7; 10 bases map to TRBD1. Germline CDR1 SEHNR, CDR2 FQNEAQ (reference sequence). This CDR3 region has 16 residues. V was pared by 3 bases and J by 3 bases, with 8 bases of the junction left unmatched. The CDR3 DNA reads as TGTGCCAGCAGCTTTAGTCGGGACAGGGGAGGCTACGAGCAGTACTTC. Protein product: CASSFSRDRGGYEQYF. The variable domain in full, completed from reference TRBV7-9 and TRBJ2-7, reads DTGVSQNPRHKITKRGQNVTFRCDPISEHNRLYWYRQTLGQGPEFLTYFQNEAQLEKSRLLSDRFSAERPKGSFSTLEIQRTEQGDSAMYLCASSFSRDRGGYEQYFGPGTRLTVT.

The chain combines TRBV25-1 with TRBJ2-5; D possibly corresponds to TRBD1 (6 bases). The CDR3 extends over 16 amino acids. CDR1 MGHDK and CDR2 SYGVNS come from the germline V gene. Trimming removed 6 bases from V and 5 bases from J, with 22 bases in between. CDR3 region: CASRLGRGQFRETQYF. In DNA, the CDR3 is TGTGCCAGCAGGCTGGGCAGGGGCCAATTTAGGGAGACCCAGTACTTC. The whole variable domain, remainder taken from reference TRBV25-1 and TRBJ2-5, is EADIYQTPRYLVIGTGKKITLECSQTMGHDKMYWYQQDPGMELHLIHYSYGVNSTEKGDLSSESTVSRIRTEHFPLTLESARPSHTSQYLCASRLGRGQFRETQYFGPGTRLLVL.

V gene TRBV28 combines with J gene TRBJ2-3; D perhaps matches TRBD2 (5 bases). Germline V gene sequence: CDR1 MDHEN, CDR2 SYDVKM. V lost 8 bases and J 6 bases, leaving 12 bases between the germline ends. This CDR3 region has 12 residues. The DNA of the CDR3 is TGTGCCAGCGTCTTGCCGGGGGATACGCAGTATTTT. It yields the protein CASVLPGDTQYF.

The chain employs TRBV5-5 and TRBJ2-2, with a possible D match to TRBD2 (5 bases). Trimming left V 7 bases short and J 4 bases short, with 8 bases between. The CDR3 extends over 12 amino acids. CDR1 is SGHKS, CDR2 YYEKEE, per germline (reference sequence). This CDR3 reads CASFAGTGELFF. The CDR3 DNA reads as TGTGCCAGCTTTGCGGGCACCGGGGAGCTGTTTTTT.

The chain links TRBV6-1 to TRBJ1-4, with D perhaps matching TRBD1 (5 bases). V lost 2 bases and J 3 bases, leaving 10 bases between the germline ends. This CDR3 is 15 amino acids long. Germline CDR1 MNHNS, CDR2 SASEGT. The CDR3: CASSEMGTANEKLFF. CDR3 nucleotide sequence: TGTGCCAGCAGTGAAATGGGGACGGCTAATGAAAAACTGTTTTTT.

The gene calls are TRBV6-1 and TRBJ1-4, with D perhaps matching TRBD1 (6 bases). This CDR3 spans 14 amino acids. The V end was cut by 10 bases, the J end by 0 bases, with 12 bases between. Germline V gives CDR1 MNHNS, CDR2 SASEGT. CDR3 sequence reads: CATQGTTTNEKLFF. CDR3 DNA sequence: TGTGCCACCCAAGGGACAACAACTAATGAAAAACTGTTTTTT.

CDR3 sequence reads: CASSGRSSSYEQYF. The CDR3 DNA reads as TGTGCCAGCAGTGGGCGGTCGAGCTCCTACGAGCAGTACTTC. The J gene is TRBJ2-7, the V gene TRBV27; no clear D gene. The CDR3 contains 14 residues. Germline V gene data show CDR1 as MNHEY and CDR2 as SMNVEV (reference sequence). The V and J ends lost 5 bases and 0 bases respectively, with 11 bases between them.

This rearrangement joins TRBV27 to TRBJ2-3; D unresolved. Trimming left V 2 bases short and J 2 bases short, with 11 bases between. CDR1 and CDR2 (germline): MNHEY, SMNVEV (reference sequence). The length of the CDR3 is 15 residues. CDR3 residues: CASSLKPYLTDTQYF. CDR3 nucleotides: TGTGCCAGCAGTTTAAAACCTTACCTCACAGATACGCAGTATTTT.